Listed below are T cell receptor beta chains from one sample, sequenced in a study of blood T cell repertoires in COVID-19. TCRdb keeps only in-frame clones here, not all; method: immunoSEQ multiplex PCR. Of roughly 100,000 clones listed, about 75% are singletons. The sample consisted of peripheral blood. Source of these receptors: an elderly woman with acute or convalescent COVID-19. Each CDR3 is given with its conserved first and last residue. Each record gives: CDR3 DNA, CDR3 protein, V gene, clone size, J gene, D gene. D genes are given only for firm matches. Clone size is given for some rows only: seen once, a few or many times, or a class if the clone is expanded.

TGTGCCAGCAGCGCCGACAGCGCGAACACCGGGGAGCTGTTTTTT CASSADSANTGELFF TRBV7-2 . TRBJ2-2 .
TGTGCCAGCAGCTTTGTCCTAGCGGGAGTCAATGAGCAGTTCTTC CASSFVLAGVNEQFF TRBV11-2 . TRBJ2-1 TRBD2
TGTGCCTGGAACAGGGATAGCAATCAGCCCCAGCATTTT CAWNRDSNQPQHF TRBV30 . TRBJ1-5 .
TGTGCCAGCAGTTTAGTCAGTGGGGCCAACGTCCTGACTTTC CASSLVSGANVLTF TRBV27 . TRBJ2-6 .
TGCGCCAGCAGCCTTCGGGACAGGGTTAATGAAAAACTGTTTTTT CASSLRDRVNEKLFF TRBV4-1 few TRBJ1-4 TRBD1
TGTGCCAGCAGTGAGTCGCTAGCGGGAGCATACGAGCAGTACTTC CASSESLAGAYEQYF TRBV6-1 . TRBJ2-7 TRBD2
TGTGCCCGGGCGAACAGGGATAATTCACCCCTCCACTTT CARANRDNSPLHF TRBV30 . TRBJ1-6 .
TGTGCCAGCAGTTACTCGGCGGGTAGCAATCAGCCCCAGCATTTT CASSYSAGSNQPQHF TRBV6-5 . TRBJ1-5 .
TGTGCTAGCAGCTCGGGACAGCCGAACACCGGGGAGCTGTTTTTT CASSSGQPNTGELFF TRBV7-7 . TRBJ2-2 TRBD1
TGTGCCAGCAGCTTAGGGACTAGCGGGGGATACAATGAGCAGTTCTTC CASSLGTSGGYNEQFF TRBV7-8 . TRBJ2-1 TRBD2
TGTGCCAGCAGCTACTCCCCCCGGAGGGATGAGCTGTTTTTT CASSYSPRRDELFF TRBV7-8 . TRBJ2-2 .
TGTGCCAGCAGCTTACAAGGCGGGAACACTGAAGCTTTCTTT CASSLQGGNTEAFF TRBV7-9 . TRBJ1-1 .
TGTGCCAGCAGCTTAGCGAGGGGGAGAAGGGGCTACACCTTC CASSLARGRRGYTF TRBV7-2 . TRBJ1-2 .
TGTGCCAGCAGTTATAGCGGAATCTCTGGAAACACCATATATTTT CASSYSGISGNTIYF TRBV27 few TRBJ1-3 .
TGTGCCAGCAGTGGAACGGCAGGTCTACCGTTGGGTCAGCCCCAGCATTTT CASSGTAGLPLGQPQHF TRBV6-1 . TRBJ1-5 .
TGTGCCAGCAGCTTGGGACAGGGGTCTCCTGGGGCCAACGTCCTGACTTTC CASSLGQGSPGANVLTF TRBV11-3 . TRBJ2-6 TRBD1
TGTGCCAGCTCACCCGTTGGGACAGCGATCTCTGGAAACACCATATATTTT CASSPVGTAISGNTIYF TRBV18 . TRBJ1-3 TRBD1
TGTGCCAGCAGCACTGGGACTAGCGGGAGGCCGAGCTCCTACAATGAGCAGTTCTTC CASSTGTSGRPSSYNEQFF TRBV7-2 . TRBJ2-1 TRBD2
TGTGCCAGCAGCTTGTCGGACAGGGCCACCTACGAGCAGTACTTC CASSLSDRATYEQYF TRBV13 . TRBJ2-7 TRBD1
TGTGCCACGGCTCGGAGCGTTGGCGAAAAACTGTTTTTT CATARSVGEKLFF TRBV6-6 . TRBJ1-4 .
TGCAGTGCTAGTATTCCGGGGGGGGGAAGAGAGACCCAGTACTTC CSASIPGGGRETQYF TRBV20-1 . TRBJ2-5 TRBD2
TGTGCCAGCAGCTTGTCAGGGCGGGGTGGGGCCAACGTCCTGACTTTC CASSLSGRGGANVLTF TRBV5-6 . TRBJ2-6 .
TGCGCCAGCAGCCAAGAGGCCCGGCAGGGTTCGAATCAGCCCCAGCATTTT CASSQEARQGSNQPQHF TRBV4-1 . TRBJ1-5 .
TGCGCCAGCAGCTGGTCGGGAAGAGAAGAAAAACTGTTTTTT CASSWSGREEKLFF TRBV5-1 . TRBJ1-4 .
TGTGCCAGCAGTGAACAGGGTGTGGGTAACACTGAAGCTTTCTTT CASSEQGVGNTEAFF TRBV6-4 . TRBJ1-1 .
TGTGCCAGCAGCTTGCGCGGTTCGGCTAGGCAAGAGACCCAGTACTTC CASSLRGSARQETQYF TRBV7-6 . TRBJ2-5 .
TGTGCCTGGAATCTAGGGGGATCGGGTTCACCCCTCCACTTT CAWNLGGSGSPLHF TRBV30 few TRBJ1-6 .
TGTGCCAGCAGCGCCTACCTAGCGGGGGGCTCCTACGAGCAGTACTTC CASSAYLAGGSYEQYF TRBV7-2 . TRBJ2-7 TRBD2
TGCGCCAGCAGCGTCGGGGAAACTTCCTACGAGCAGTACTTC CASSVGETSYEQYF TRBV5-1 few TRBJ2-7 .
TGTGCCAGCAGCGTAGGGTGGGACAGGGGACAGGGCTACACCTTC CASSVGWDRGQGYTF TRBV9 . TRBJ1-2 TRBD1
TGTGCCAGCAGCACAGGGGAGTATAGCAATCAGCCCCAGCATTTT CASSTGEYSNQPQHF TRBV6-2/TRBV6-3 . TRBJ1-5 TRBD1
TGTGCCAGCTCACCCGCCGGGACAGGGGCCTCTGGAAACACCATATATTTT CASSPAGTGASGNTIYF TRBV18 . TRBJ1-3 TRBD1
TGCGCCAGCAGCATGGGACAGGGCCTAAATGAGCAGTTCTTC CASSMGQGLNEQFF TRBV5-1 . TRBJ2-1 TRBD1
TGTGCCAGTAGTCAGAGCGGGATGTTAGGGGAGCTGTTTTTT CASSQSGMLGELFF TRBV19 . TRBJ2-2 TRBD2
TGTGCCAGCTCACCCCCCGGGACTAGCGGGAGCATAGGGCAGTTCTTC CASSPPGTSGSIGQFF TRBV18 . TRBJ2-1 TRBD2
TGTGCCAGCAGTTCACCAGCGGGAGGGCCGTTCTACGAGCAGTACTTC CASSSPAGGPFYEQYF TRBV28 . TRBJ2-7 TRBD2
TGTGCCAGCAGCTTGGGGCTCTACTCCCGGACCGGGGAGCTGTTTTTT CASSLGLYSRTGELFF TRBV11-1 . TRBJ2-2 .
TGTGCCAGCAGCTTAGTCCGGGAAAAACTGTTTTTT CASSLVREKLFF TRBV7-2 . TRBJ1-4 .
TGCAGTGCTAGTAGGTATTCAGGGGATTCACCCCTCCACTTT CSASRYSGDSPLHF TRBV20-1 . TRBJ1-6 .
TGTGCCAGCAGCGACCTCTCGACAGGGGACGAGCAGTACTTC CASSDLSTGDEQYF TRBV9 . TRBJ2-7 TRBD1